These 7 T cell receptor beta chains were all obtained from the same sample, sequenced in a study of breast tumors, draining lymph nodes, adjacent tissues. Breast cancer patients provided tissue from their axillary draining lymph nodes. One entry per CDR3 protein results from TCRdb running MiXCR on the multiplex PCR reads. The table includes about 140,000 distinct CDR3 sequences, less than 35% detected once. The sample consisted of axillary lymph node tissue. The receptors stem from a female donor with breast cancer. Some clones in this sample may be carry-over from other donors' samples.

This clonotype was observed at least ten times. The chain joins TRBV9 to TRBJ2-3; 7 bases are shared with TRBD2. V shed 0 bases and J 5 bases; nucleotides not matched to a gene: 6. The CDR3 has 15 residues. CDR1 is SGDLS, CDR2 YYNGEE, per germline. The CDR3 reads CASSVGGGGGDTQYF. The CDR3 nucleotides read TGTGCCAGCAGCGTAGGCGGCGGGGGTGGAGATACGCAGTATTTT.

The rearrangement links TRBV12-3 or TRBV12-4 to TRBJ2-3; D unresolved. The CDR3 is made up of 12 amino acids. V lost 6 bases to trimming and J lost 2 bases, with 6 bases between them. CDR3 sequence (DNA): TGTGCCAGCAGCGGCCCCACAGATACGCAGTATTTT. Its translation: CASSGPTDTQYF.

On this clonotype: This clone may be a read error of a much larger clone one base away. The chain uses TRBV7-2 and TRBJ1-2; unclear D gene. Germline CDR1 is SGHTA and CDR2 is FQGNSA. This CDR3 is built from 14 residues. In DNA form, the CDR3 reads TGTGCCAGCAGCTTATACCTGGGGAACTATGGCTACGCCTTC. Amino acids: CASSLYLGNYGYAF.

This clonotype was counted at least ten times. The chain couples TRBV20-1 to TRBJ2-3; the match to TRBD1 covers 8 bases. This CDR3 is 13 amino acids long. The germline CDR1 and CDR2 sequences are DFQATT and SNEGSKA (reference sequence). V shed 5 bases and J 6 bases; nucleotides not matched to a gene: 7. The CDR3 DNA is TGCAGTGCTCCTCAGGGGGCAGTTGATACGCAGTATTTT. Its translation: CSAPQGAVDTQYF.

On this clonotype itself: The CDR3 end shows no conserved phenylalanine or tryptophan, and so a read error is likely. V is TRBV7-3 and J is TRBJ2-5, with D possibly being TRBD2 (7 bases). The CDR3 consists of 15 residues. Germline CDR1 SGHTA, CDR2 FQGTGA. V was clipped by 3 bases and J by 7 bases, with 18 bases between them. The CDR3 sequence: CASSFGGGGLATQYS. CDR3 sequence (DNA): TGTGCCAGCAGCTTTGGCGGGGGCGGCCTCGCGACCCAGTACTCC.

This clonotype was found many times. The rearrangement joins TRBV4-3 to TRBJ2-5; 7 positions match TRBD2. Germline V gene sequence: CDR1 LGHNA, CDR2 YSLEER. This CDR3 has 17 amino acids. J lost 0 bases, V lost 1 base, and 8 bases had no gene match. The CDR3 sequence: CASSQATSGENQETQYF. For the CDR3, the DNA is TGCGCCAGCAGCCAAGCTACCAGCGGGGAGAACCAAGAGACCCAGTACTTC.

With respect to this clonotype: A much larger clone lies a single base off, so this may be a read error. This chain connects TRBV3-1 to TRBJ2-2, with TRBD2 matching 7 bases. Per germline, CDR1 LGHDT and CDR2 YNNKEL (reference sequence). There are 14 residues in the CDR3. The CDR3 sequence: CTSSVNSGTGELFF. CDR3 nucleotides: TGTACCAGCAGCGTTAATAGCGGGACCGGGGAGCTGTTTTTT.